This TCR beta chain was profiled in a study of cytomegalovirus exposure and HLA in healthy donors. The PCR used 60 Vbeta and 13 Jbeta primers. Assay: immunoSEQ multiplex PCR; the TCRdb copy retains only in-frame clones and omits some. Of about 160,000 clones in the sample, around 83% are singletons; the top ten hold 4.1%. The length of the CDR3 is 18 residues. Per the germline V gene, CDR1 is LGHNA and CDR2 is YNFKEQ. Unmatched junction bases numbered 17, after V lost 3 bases and J lost 9 bases. The chain joins TRBV4-2 to TRBJ2-5, with 12 bases fitting TRBD2. The sequence was collected from a man aged 45-65 years in good health and CMV-seropositive. Sequences were obtained from PBMCs. The CDR3 loop reads CASSQWTSGKVVGHPQYF. DNA for the CDR3: TGTGCCAGCAGCCAGTGGACTAGCGGGAAAGTAGTGGGCCATCCCCAGTACTTC.